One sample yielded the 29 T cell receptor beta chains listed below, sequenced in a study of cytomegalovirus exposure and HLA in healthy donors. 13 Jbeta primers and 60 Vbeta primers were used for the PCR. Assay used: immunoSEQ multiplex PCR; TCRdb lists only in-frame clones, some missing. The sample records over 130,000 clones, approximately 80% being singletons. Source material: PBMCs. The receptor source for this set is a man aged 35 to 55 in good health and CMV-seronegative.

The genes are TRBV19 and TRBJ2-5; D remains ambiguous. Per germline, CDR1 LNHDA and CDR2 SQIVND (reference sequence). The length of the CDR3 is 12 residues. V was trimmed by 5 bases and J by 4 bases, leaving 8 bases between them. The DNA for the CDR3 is TGTGCCAGTAGTTACCCGGGAGAGACCCAGTACTTC. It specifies CASSYPGETQYF.

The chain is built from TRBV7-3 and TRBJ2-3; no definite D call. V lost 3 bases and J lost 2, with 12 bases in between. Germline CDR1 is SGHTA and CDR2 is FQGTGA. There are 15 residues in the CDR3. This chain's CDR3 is CASSLTNLITDTQYF. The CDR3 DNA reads TGTGCCAGCAGCTTGACAAATCTTATCACAGATACGCAGTATTTT. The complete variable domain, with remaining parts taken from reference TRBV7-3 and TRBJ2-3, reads GAGVSQTPSNKVTEKGKYVELRCDPISGHTALYWYRQSLGQGPEFLIYFQGTGAADDSGLPNDRFFAVRPEGSVSTLKIQRTERGDSAVYLCASSLTNLITDTQYFGPGTRLTVL.

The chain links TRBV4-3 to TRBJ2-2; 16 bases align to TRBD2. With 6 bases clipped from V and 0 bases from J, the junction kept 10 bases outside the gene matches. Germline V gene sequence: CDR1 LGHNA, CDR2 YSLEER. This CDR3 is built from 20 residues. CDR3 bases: TGCGCCAGCAGTTCTTTGGCTGGGACTAGCGGGGGGGCGAACACCGGGGAGCTGTTTTTT. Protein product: CASSSLAGTSGGANTGELFF.

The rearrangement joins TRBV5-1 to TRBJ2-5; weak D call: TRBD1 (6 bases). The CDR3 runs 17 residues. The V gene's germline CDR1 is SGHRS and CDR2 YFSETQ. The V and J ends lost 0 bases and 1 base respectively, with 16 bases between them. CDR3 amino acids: CASSLGPGVFSQETQYF. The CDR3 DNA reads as TGCGCCAGCAGCTTGGGTCCAGGGGTCTTTAGCCAAGAGACCCAGTACTTC.

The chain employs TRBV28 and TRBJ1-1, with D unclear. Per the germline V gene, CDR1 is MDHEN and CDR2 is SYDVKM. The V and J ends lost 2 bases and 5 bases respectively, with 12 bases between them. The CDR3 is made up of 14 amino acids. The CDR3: CASSLTPTNTEAFF. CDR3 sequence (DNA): TGTGCCAGCAGTTTAACCCCCACAAATACTGAAGCTTTCTTT.

The CDR3 is CASSRGTGMAGELFF. The CDR3, as DNA: TGTGCCAGCAGCAGAGGGACAGGAATGGCCGGGGAGCTGTTTTTT. V usage is TRBV7-6 and J usage is TRBJ2-2, with 8 bases fitting TRBD1. Germline CDR1 is SGHVS and CDR2 is FNYEAQ. The CDR3 length is 15 residues. V trimming: 5 bases; J trimming: 6 bases; junction bases outside the gene matches: 8.

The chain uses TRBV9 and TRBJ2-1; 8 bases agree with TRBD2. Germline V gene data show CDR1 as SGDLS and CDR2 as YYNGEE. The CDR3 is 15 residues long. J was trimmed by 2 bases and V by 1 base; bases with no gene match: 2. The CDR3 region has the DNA TGTGCCAGCAGCGTATTAGCGGGACCCTACAATGAGCAGTTCTTC. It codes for CASSVLAGPYNEQFF.

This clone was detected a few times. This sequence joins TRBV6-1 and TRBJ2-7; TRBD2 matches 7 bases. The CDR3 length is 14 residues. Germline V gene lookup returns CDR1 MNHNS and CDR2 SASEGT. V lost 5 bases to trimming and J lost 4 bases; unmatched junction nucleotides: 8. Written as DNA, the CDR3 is TGTGCCAGCAGTTATTCAAAGGGAGGGTACGAGCAGTACTTC. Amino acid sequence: CASSYSKGGYEQYF.

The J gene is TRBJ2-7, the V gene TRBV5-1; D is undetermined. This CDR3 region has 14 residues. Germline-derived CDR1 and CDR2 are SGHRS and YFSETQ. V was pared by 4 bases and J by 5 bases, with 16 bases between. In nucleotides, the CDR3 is TGCGCCAGCAGCCCACTCGGTCCTCTCGACGAGCAGTACTTC. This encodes CASSPLGPLDEQYF. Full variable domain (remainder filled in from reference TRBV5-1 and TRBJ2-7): KAGVTQTPRYLIKTRGQQVTLSCSPISGHRSVSWYQQTPGQGLQFLFEYFSETQRNKGNFPGRFSGRQFSNSRSEMNVSTLELGDSALYLCASSPLGPLDEQYFGPGTRLTVT.

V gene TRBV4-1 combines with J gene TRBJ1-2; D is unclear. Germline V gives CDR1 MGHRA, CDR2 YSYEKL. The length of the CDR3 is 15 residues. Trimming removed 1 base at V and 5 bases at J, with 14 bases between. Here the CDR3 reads CASSQGPGTPYGYTF. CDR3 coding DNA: TGCGCCAGCAGCCAAGGTCCAGGAACCCCATATGGCTACACCTTC.

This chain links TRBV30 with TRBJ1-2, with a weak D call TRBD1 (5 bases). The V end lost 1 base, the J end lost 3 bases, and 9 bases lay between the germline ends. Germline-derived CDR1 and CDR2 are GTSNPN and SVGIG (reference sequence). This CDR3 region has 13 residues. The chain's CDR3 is CAWSAQGYYGYTF. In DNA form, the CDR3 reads TGTGCCTGGAGTGCTCAGGGCTACTATGGCTACACCTTC.

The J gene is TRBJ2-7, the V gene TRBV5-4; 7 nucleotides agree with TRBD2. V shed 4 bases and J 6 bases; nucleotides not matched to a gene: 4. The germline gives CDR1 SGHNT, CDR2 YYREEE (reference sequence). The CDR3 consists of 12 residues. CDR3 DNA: TGTGCCAGCAGCCCGGGGAGGGGCGAGCAGTACTTC. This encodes CASSPGRGEQYF. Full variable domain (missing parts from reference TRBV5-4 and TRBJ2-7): ETGVTQSPTHLIKTRGQQVTLRCSSQSGHNTVSWYQQALGQGPQFIFQYYREEENGRGNFPPRFSGLQFPNYSSELNVNALELDDSALYLCASSPGRGEQYFGPGTRLTVT.

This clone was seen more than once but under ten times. CDR3 sequence (DNA): TGTGCCAGCAGTTTAGAGGCGTTTAGGGGGCTTCCCGGGGAGCTGTTTTTT. Translating gives CASSLEAFRGLPGELFF. The chain recombines TRBV27 with TRBJ2-2; 7 nucleotides align to TRBD1. Per the germline V gene, CDR1 is MNHEY and CDR2 is SMNVEV (reference sequence). Unmatched junction bases numbered 12, after V lost 2 bases and J lost 6 bases. The CDR3 consists of 17 residues.

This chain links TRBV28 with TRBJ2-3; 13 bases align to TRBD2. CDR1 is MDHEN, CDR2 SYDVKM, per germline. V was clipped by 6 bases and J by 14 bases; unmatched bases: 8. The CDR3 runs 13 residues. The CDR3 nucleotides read TGTGCCAGCAGGAGACTAGCGGGGGGCCCCGTGTATTTT. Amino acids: CASRRLAGGPVYF.

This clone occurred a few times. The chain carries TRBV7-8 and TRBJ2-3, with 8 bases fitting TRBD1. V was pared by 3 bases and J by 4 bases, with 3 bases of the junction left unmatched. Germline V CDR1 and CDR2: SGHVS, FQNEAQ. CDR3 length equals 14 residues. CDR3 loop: CASSLTGVADTQYF. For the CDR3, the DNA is TGTGCCAGCAGCTTGACAGGGGTGGCAGATACGCAGTATTTT.

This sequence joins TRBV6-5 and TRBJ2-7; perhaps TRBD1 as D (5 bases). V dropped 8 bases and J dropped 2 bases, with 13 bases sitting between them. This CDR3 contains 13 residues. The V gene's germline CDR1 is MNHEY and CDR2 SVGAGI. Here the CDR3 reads CASGRTGTYEQYF. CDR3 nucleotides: TGTGCCAGCGGACGTACAGGAACCTACGAGCAGTACTTC.

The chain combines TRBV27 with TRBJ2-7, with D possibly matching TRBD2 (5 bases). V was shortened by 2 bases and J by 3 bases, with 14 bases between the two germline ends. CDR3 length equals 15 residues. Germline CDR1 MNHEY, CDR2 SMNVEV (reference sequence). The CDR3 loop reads CASSLKNPSGYEQYF. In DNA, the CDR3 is TGTGCCAGCAGTTTAAAGAACCCAAGCGGCTACGAGCAGTACTTC.

This CDR3 is CASNRGGTEAFF. For the CDR3, the DNA is TGTGCCAGCAACAGGGGGGGGACTGAAGCTTTCTTT. The J gene is TRBJ1-1, the V gene TRBV9; the match to TRBD1 covers 8 bases. The length of the CDR3 is 12 residues. Germline values: CDR1 SGDLS, CDR2 YYNGEE. V was clipped by 6 bases and J by 5 bases; unmatched bases: 3.

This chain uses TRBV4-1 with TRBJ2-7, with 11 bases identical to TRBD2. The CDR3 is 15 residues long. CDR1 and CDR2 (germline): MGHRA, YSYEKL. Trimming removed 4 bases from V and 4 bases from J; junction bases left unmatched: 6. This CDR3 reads CASSPGLAGQYEQYF. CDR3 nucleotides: TGCGCCAGCAGCCCCGGACTAGCGGGCCAATACGAGCAGTACTTC.

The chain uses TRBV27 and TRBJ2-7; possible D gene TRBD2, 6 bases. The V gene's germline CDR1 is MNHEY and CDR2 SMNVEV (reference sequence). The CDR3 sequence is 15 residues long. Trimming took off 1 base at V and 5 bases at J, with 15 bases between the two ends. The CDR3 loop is CASSLLPRERNEQYF. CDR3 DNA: TGTGCCAGCAGTTTATTGCCCCGGGAGCGAAACGAGCAGTACTTC.

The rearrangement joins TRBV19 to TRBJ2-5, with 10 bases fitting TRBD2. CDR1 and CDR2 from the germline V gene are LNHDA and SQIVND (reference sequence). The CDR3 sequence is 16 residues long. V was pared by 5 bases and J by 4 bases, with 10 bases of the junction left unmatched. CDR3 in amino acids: CASSETAGGAAETQYF. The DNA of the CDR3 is TGTGCCAGTAGTGAAACAGCGGGAGGGGCAGCAGAGACCCAGTACTTC.

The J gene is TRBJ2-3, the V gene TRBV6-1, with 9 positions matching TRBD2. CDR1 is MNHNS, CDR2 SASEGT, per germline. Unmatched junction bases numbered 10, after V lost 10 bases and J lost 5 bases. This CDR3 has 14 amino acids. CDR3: CATQGALAGDTQYF. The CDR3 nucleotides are TGTGCCACCCAAGGGGCACTAGCGGGAGATACGCAGTATTTT.

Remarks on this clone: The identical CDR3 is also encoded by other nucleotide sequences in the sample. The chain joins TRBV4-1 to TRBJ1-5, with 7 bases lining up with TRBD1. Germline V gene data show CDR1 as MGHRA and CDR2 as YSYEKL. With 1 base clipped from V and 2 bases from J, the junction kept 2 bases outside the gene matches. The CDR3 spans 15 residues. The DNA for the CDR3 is TGCGCCAGCAGCCAAGGACAGGGTGGCAATCAGCCCCAGCATTTT. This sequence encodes CASSQGQGGNQPQHF.

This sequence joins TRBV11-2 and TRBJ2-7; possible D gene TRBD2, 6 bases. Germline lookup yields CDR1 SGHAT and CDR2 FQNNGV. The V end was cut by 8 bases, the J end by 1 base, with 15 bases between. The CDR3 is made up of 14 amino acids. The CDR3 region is CASGILGGSYEQYF. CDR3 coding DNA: TGTGCCAGCGGAATTTTGGGGGGTTCCTACGAGCAGTACTTC.

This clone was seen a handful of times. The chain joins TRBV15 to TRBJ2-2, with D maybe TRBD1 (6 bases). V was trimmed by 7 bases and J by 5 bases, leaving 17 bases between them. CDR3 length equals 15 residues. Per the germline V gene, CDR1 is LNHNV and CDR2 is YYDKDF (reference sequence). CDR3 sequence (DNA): TGTGCCACCACCTCAGCCACAGGGAAAACCGGGGAGCTGTTTTTT. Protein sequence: CATTSATGKTGELFF.

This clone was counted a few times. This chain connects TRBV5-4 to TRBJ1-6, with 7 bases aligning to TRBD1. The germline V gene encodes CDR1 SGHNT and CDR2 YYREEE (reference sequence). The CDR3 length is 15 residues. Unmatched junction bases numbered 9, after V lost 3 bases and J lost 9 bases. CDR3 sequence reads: CASSSGGQGVSPLHF. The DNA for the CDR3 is TGTGCCAGCAGCTCTGGAGGGCAGGGGGTTTCACCCCTCCACTTT.

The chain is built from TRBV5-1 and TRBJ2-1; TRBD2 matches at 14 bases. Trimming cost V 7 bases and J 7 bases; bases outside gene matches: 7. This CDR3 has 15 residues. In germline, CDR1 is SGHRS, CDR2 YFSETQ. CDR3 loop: CASGGLAGETNEQFF. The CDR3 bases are TGCGCCAGCGGGGGACTAGCGGGAGAGACTAATGAGCAGTTCTTC. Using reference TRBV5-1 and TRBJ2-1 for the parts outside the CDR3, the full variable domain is KAGVTQTPRYLIKTRGQQVTLSCSPISGHRSVSWYQQTPGQGLQFLFEYFSETQRNKGNFPGRFSGRQFSNSRSEMNVSTLELGDSALYLCASGGLAGETNEQFFGPGTRLTVL.

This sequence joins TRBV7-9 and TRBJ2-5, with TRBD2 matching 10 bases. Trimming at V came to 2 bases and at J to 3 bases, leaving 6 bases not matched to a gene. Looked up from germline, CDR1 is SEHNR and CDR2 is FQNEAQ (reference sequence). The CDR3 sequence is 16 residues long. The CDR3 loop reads CASSLQRGGLKETQYF. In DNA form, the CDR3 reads TGTGCCAGCAGCTTACAGCGGGGGGGCCTGAAAGAGACCCAGTACTTC. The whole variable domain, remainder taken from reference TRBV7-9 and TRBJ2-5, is DTGVSQNPRHKITKRGQNVTFRCDPISEHNRLYWYRQTLGQGPEFLTYFQNEAQLEKSRLLSDRFSAERPKGSFSTLEIQRTEQGDSAMYLCASSLQRGGLKETQYFGPGTRLLVL.

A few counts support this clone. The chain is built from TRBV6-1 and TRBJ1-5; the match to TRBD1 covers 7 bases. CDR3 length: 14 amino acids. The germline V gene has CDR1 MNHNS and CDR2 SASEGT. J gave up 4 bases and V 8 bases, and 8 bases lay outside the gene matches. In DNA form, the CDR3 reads TGTGCCAGCGGGTGGACAGGAGTAAATCAGCCCCAGCATTTT. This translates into CASGWTGVNQPQHF.